Presented here are 21 T cell receptor beta chains from one specimen sequenced in a study of blood T cell repertoires in COVID-19. Here immunoSEQ multiplex PCR was the method, and the copy in TCRdb shows in-frame clones only, minus some. The sample carries roughly 68,000 clones, roughly 85% recorded once. Sequenced: peripheral blood. These receptors were collected from a woman aged 45-65 years with COVID-19, enrolled during active disease.

With regard to this clone: A junction end diverges from the germline sequence, so it may reflect a read error. This rearrangement joins TRBV7-7 to TRBJ2-7; 10 bases are a match to TRBD2. Germline V CDR1 and CDR2: SSHAT, FNYEAQ (reference sequence). The CDR3 length is 16 residues. In nucleotides, the CDR3 is TGTGCTAGCAGCTTAGCCGTCAGACTAGCGGGCTACGAGCAGTACTTC. Amino acid sequence: CASSLAVRLAGYEQYF. Drawing the rest from reference TRBV7-7 and TRBJ2-7, the complete variable domain is GAGVSQSPRYKVTKRGQDVTLRCDPISSHATLYWYQQALGQGPEFLTYFNYEAQPDKSGLPSDRFSAERPEGSISTLTIQRTEQRDSAMYRCASSLAVRLAGYEQYFGPGTRLTVT.

The chain is built from TRBV19 and TRBJ2-7; 8 bases are a match to TRBD1. With V trimmed by 6 bases and J by 7 bases, 14 bases remained unmatched. This CDR3 comprises 15 residues. CDR1 and CDR2 from the germline V gene are LNHDA and SQIVND (reference sequence). The CDR3 spells CASRPQGAPTSEQYF. For the CDR3, the DNA is TGTGCCAGTAGGCCCCAGGGGGCGCCTACATCTGAGCAGTACTTC.

This clone was seen only once. The chain employs TRBV19 and TRBJ1-5; 7 bases are shared with TRBD1. From germline, CDR1 is LNHDA and CDR2 SQIVND (reference sequence). CDR3 length equals 16 residues. Trimming at V came to 7 bases and at J to 4 bases, leaving 13 bases not matched to a gene. The CDR3 DNA reads as TGTGCCAGTAATCTGAGGACAGGAGGAGGGAATCAGCCCCAGCATTTT. Residues: CASNLRTGGGNQPQHF.

The chain uses TRBV5-6 and TRBJ2-7; tentatively, D is TRBD2 (6 bases). This CDR3 is 15 amino acids long. The germline V gene encodes CDR1 SGHDT and CDR2 YYEEEE. With 4 bases removed from V and 3 bases from J, the gap between germline ends came to 17 bases. DNA of the CDR3: TGTGCCAGCAGCCCCCTCGGGACTGCTTACTACGAGCAGTACTTC. Translating gives CASSPLGTAYYEQYF. The variable domain in full, with the rest retrieved from reference TRBV5-6 and TRBJ2-7, is DAGVTQSPTHLIKTRGQQVTLRCSPKSGHDTVSWYQQALGQGPQFIFQYYEEEERQRGNFPDRFSGHQFPNYSSELNVNALLLGDSALYLCASSPLGTAYYEQYFGPGTRLTVT.

CDR3 DNA: TGTGCCAGCTCATGGGAGAGAGATGAGCAGTTCTTC. Amino acids: CASSWERDEQFF. The chain combines TRBV18 with TRBJ2-1; weak D call: TRBD2 (5 bases). Germline V CDR1 and CDR2: KGHSH, LQKENI. V was trimmed by 5 bases and J by 8 bases, leaving 10 bases between them. The CDR3 extends over 12 amino acids.

The chain couples TRBV13 to TRBJ2-2; D gene unclear. V gave up 5 bases and J gave up 0 bases, with 4 bases separating them. Germline assignment: CDR1 PRHDT and CDR2 FYEKMQ (reference sequence). The CDR3 contains 13 residues. CDR3 amino acids: CASSLTNTGELFF. DNA of the CDR3: TGTGCCAGCAGCCTAACGAACACCGGGGAGCTGTTTTTT.

This clone was seen just once. CDR3 sequence (DNA): TGTGCCATCAGGAAGAGCTCCTATAATTCACCCCTCCACTTT. This codes for CAIRKSSYNSPLHF. The chain combines TRBV10-3 with TRBJ1-6; D uncertain. Germline V CDR1 and CDR2: ENHRY, SYGVKD. The CDR3 contains 14 residues. With 6 bases removed from V and 0 bases from J, the gap between germline ends came to 6 bases.

The V and J genes are TRBV4-1 and TRBJ2-3; TRBD2 aligns across 8 bases. This CDR3 is 15 amino acids long. In germline, CDR1 is MGHRA, CDR2 YSYEKL. With V trimmed by 3 bases and J by 0 bases, 2 bases remained unmatched. The CDR3 DNA sequence: TGCGCCAGCAGCCAGCGACTAGCGAGCACAGATACGCAGTATTTT. It codes for CASSQRLASTDTQYF.

V and J are TRBV30 and TRBJ2-3, with D maybe TRBD2 (5 bases). The CDR3 spans 13 residues. The germline V gene encodes CDR1 GTSNPN and CDR2 SVGIG (reference sequence). V dropped 2 bases and J dropped 2 bases, with 8 bases sitting between them. The CDR3 DNA is TGTGCCTGGAGTCGAGCGGCCACAGATACGCAGTATTTT. Residues: CAWSRAATDTQYF. Based on the CDR3 plus reference TRBV30 and TRBJ2-3, the full variable domain is SQTIHQWPATLVQPVGSPLSLECTVEGTSNPNLYWYRQAAGRGLQLLFYSVGIGQISSEVPQNLSASRPQDRQFILSSKKLLLSDSGFYLCAWSRAATDTQYFGPGTRLTVL.

This chain links TRBV7-3 with TRBJ2-5, with D possibly matching TRBD1 (6 bases). Between the trimmed V and J ends, which lost 2 bases and 2 bases, there was a span of 12 bases. CDR1 is SGHTA, CDR2 FQGTGA, per germline. The length of the CDR3 is 15 residues. The CDR3 DNA reads TGTGCCAGCAGCTTAGTAGGGGGAACTCAAGAGACCCAGTACTTC. Its protein product is CASSLVGGTQETQYF.

This clone was counted a few times. The chain recombines TRBV4-2 with TRBJ2-1, with D uncertain. Germline lookup yields CDR1 LGHNA and CDR2 YNFKEQ. The CDR3 is made up of 16 amino acids. With 0 bases removed from V and 3 bases from J, the gap between germline ends came to 12 bases. The CDR3 DNA follows: TGTGCCAGCAGCCAAGATTTGGTCTTAGACTACAATGAGCAGTTCTTC. Translating it yields CASSQDLVLDYNEQFF.

This chain connects TRBV9 to TRBJ2-4, with TRBD1 matching 7 bases. Unmatched junction bases numbered 6, after V lost 3 bases and J lost 0 bases. CDR3 length: 16 residues. The V gene's germline CDR1 is SGDLS and CDR2 YYNGEE. The CDR3 region is CASSAGGFEAKNIQYF. The CDR3 nucleotides read TGTGCCAGCAGCGCAGGGGGATTCGAAGCCAAAAACATTCAGTACTTC. The full variable domain, with the rest looked up from reference TRBV9 and TRBJ2-4, is DSGVTQTPKHLITATGQRVTLRCSPRSGDLSVYWYQQSLDQGLQFLIQYYNGEERAKGNILERFSAQQFPDLHSELNLSSLELGDSALYFCASSAGGFEAKNIQYFGAGTRLSVL.

This clone showed up just a few times. The chain links TRBV7-2 to TRBJ1-2, with TRBD1 matching 8 bases. The V gene end was trimmed by 5 bases and the J gene end by 7 bases; junction bases not matched to a gene: 12. The CDR3 has 15 residues. The V gene's germline CDR1 is SGHTA and CDR2 FQGNSA. The CDR3, as DNA: TGTGCCAGCAGCCCATCGACAGGGGCCTCTATTGGCTACACCTTC. It codes for CASSPSTGASIGYTF. Full variable domain (missing parts from reference TRBV7-2 and TRBJ1-2): GAGVSQSPSNKVTEKGKDVELRCDPISGHTALYWYRQSLGQGLEFLIYFQGNSAPDKSGLPSDRFSAERTGGSVSTLTIQRTQQEDSAVYLCASSPSTGASIGYTFGSGTRLTVV.

The genes are TRBV4-1 and TRBJ2-1, with a possible D match to TRBD2 (5 bases). Trimming took 5 bases from V and 7 from J, leaving 21 bases between them. Germline V gene lookup returns CDR1 MGHRA and CDR2 YSYEKL. The CDR3 is 16 amino acids. The CDR3: CASSSPTTSSRNEQFF. The CDR3 DNA follows: TGCGCCAGCAGCTCCCCGACTACCTCCTCACGGAATGAGCAGTTCTTC.

The chain employs TRBV18 and TRBJ1-1; a possible D gene is TRBD1 (6 bases). The germline V gene encodes CDR1 KGHSH and CDR2 LQKENI. The CDR3 is 14 residues long. Trimming removed 1 base from V and 6 bases from J, with 12 bases in between. The CDR3 sequence is CASSPRNRESEAFF. CDR3 in DNA: TGTGCCAGCTCACCACGTAACAGGGAGTCTGAAGCTTTCTTT. The variable domain in full, completed from reference TRBV18 and TRBJ1-1, reads NAGVMQNPRHLVRRRGQEARLRCSPMKGHSHVYWYRQLPEEGLKFMVYLQKENIIDESGMPKERFSAEFPKEGPSILRIQQVVRGDSAAYFCASSPRNRESEAFFGQGTRLTVV.

V is TRBV5-1 and J is TRBJ1-1; unclear D gene. Germline-derived CDR1 and CDR2 are SGHRS and YFSETQ. V lost 0 bases, J lost 5 bases, and 17 bases lay in between. This CDR3 is 16 amino acids long. The CDR3 sequence is CASSLGLRGPGTEAFF. CDR3 sequence (DNA): TGCGCCAGCAGCTTGGGTTTACGGGGTCCGGGGACTGAAGCTTTCTTT.

The rearrangement links TRBV5-4 to TRBJ2-7; TRBD2 agrees at 12 bases. Germline loops: CDR1 SGHNT, CDR2 YYREEE (reference sequence). V shed 4 bases, J shed 3 bases, and the junction held 11 bases outside the gene matches. There are 17 residues in the CDR3. The CDR3 nucleotides read TGTGCCAGCAGCCCATCCCCTCTAGCGGGAGGGAGCTACGAGCAGTACTTC. This gives the protein CASSPSPLAGGSYEQYF.

This chain links TRBV5-1 with TRBJ2-3, with 10 bases aligning to TRBD2. With 0 bases clipped from V and 7 bases from J, the junction kept 5 bases outside the gene matches. The CDR3 runs to 15 residues. CDR1 SGHRS and CDR2 YFSETQ come from the germline V gene. This CDR3 is CASSLELAGPNTQYF. CDR3 DNA sequence: TGCGCCAGCAGCTTGGAACTAGCGGGACCCAATACGCAGTATTTT.

The genes are TRBV19 and TRBJ1-4, with D tentatively TRBD1 (5 bases). Germline CDR1 reads LNHDA; CDR2 reads SQIVND (reference sequence). The CDR3 covers 11 residues. Trimming removed 7 bases at V and 14 bases at J, with 14 bases between. CDR3 in amino acids: CASTHRSLLFF. CDR3 sequence (DNA): TGTGCCAGTACCCACAGGAGCCTTCTGTTTTTT.

The chain couples TRBV7-8 to TRBJ2-5; D possibly corresponds to TRBD2 (6 bases). Per the germline V gene, CDR1 is SGHVS and CDR2 is FQNEAQ. V shed 4 bases and J shed 2 bases, with 8 bases lying between them. The CDR3 length is 13 residues. Here the CDR3 reads CASSWGLQETQYF. The CDR3 region has the DNA TGTGCCAGCAGCTGGGGACTTCAAGAGACCCAGTACTTC.

The chain combines TRBV30 with TRBJ2-3, with D hard to call. In germline, CDR1 is GTSNPN, CDR2 SVGIG (reference sequence). The CDR3 is 14 amino acids. The germline V and J ends were trimmed by 0 bases and 2 bases, with 9 bases remaining between them. For the CDR3, the DNA is TGTGCCTGGAGTGTACTGGGCATCACAGATACGCAGTATTTT. As protein: CAWSVLGITDTQYF.